These 14 T cell receptor beta chains came from one sample sequenced in a study of molecular identifiers for immune sequencing clone quantification. From the PCR reads, TCRdb called clonotypes with MiXCR, one entry per CDR3 protein. This repertoire shows hundreds of thousands of distinct CDR3 sequences, about 25% found once; its top ten account for about 0.84%. Sequencing was carried out using naive CD8+ T cells from blood, with Jurkat cell RNA spiked in. Subset: FACS-sorted CD8+CD4-CCR7+CD45RA+ naive T cells. All receptors come from a human donor in good health. Some libraries in this study had Jurkat cell RNA spiked in.

To note about this clonotype: A junction boundary mismatches the germline segment, possibly from a read error. J is TRBJ2-5 and V is TRBV7-2; D might be TRBD2 (6 bases). Germline-derived CDR1 and CDR2 are SGHTA and FQGNSA. The CDR3 runs 16 residues. CDR3 region: CARSLRGGELQETQYF. CDR3 nucleotide sequence: TGTGCCCGCAGCTTGCGAGGCGGGGAACTTCAAGAGACCCAGTACTTC.

This clonotype turned up a few times. The rearrangement uses TRBV20-1 and TRBJ1-2; D perhaps matches TRBD1 (6 bases). The CDR3 covers 15 residues. Germline V gene sequence: CDR1 DFQATT, CDR2 SNEGSKA (reference sequence). The V end was cut by 1 base, the J end by 4 bases, with 16 bases between. The CDR3 here is CSARAPDSLSYGYTF. CDR3 sequence (DNA): TGCAGTGCTAGAGCCCCGGACAGCCTCTCCTATGGCTACACCTTC.

The chain combines TRBV12-3 or TRBV12-4 with TRBJ2-5, with 9 positions matching TRBD2. The CDR3 runs 16 residues. V gave up 4 bases and J gave up 0 bases; unmatched junction bases: 6. The CDR3: CASSSWTSDYQETQYF. For the CDR3, the DNA is TGTGCCAGCAGTTCCTGGACTAGCGACTACCAAGAGACCCAGTACTTC.

In nucleotides, the CDR3 is TGTGCCAGCAGCTTAGCGCTCGGAGGGGGCAACGAGCAGTACTTC. Translation gives CASSLALGGGNEQYF. The chain carries TRBV7-9 and TRBJ2-7; possible D gene TRBD1, 7 bases. The germline V gene encodes CDR1 SEHNR and CDR2 FQNEAQ (reference sequence). CDR3 length equals 15 residues. Trimming left V 0 bases short and J 5 bases short, with 14 bases between.

With respect to this clonotype: A much larger clone sits a single nucleotide away, making a read error possible. The V gene is TRBV12-3 or TRBV12-4, the J gene TRBJ1-4, with TRBD1 matching over 7 bases. The CDR3 contains 15 residues. DNA of the CDR3: TGTGCCAGCACCCTCTCAGGGGGAGGGTATGAACAACTGTTTTTT. Translated: CASTLSGGGYEQLFF.

This clonotype was seen many times. The V call is TRBV2, the J call TRBJ2-7; 11 nucleotides agree with TRBD2. The CDR3 is 16 amino acids. Germline assignment: CDR1 SNHLY and CDR2 FYNNEI. Losses at the gene ends were 6 bases for V and 0 bases for J; bases not matched to a gene: 7. In DNA form, the CDR3 reads TGTGCCAGCAGGTCTAGCGGGGGGCTGAGCTCCTACGAGCAGTACTTC. It specifies CASRSSGGLSSYEQYF.

This clonotype was seen only a few times. CDR3 in DNA: TGCGCCAGCAGCTTGGGCACGACAGGGGCAGATACGCAGTATTTT. It specifies CASSLGTTGADTQYF. This rearrangement joins TRBV5-1 to TRBJ2-3; the match to TRBD1 covers 8 bases. V trimming: 0 bases; J trimming: 4 bases; junction bases outside the gene matches: 4. The CDR3 spans 15 residues. CDR1 is SGHRS, CDR2 YFSETQ, per germline.

This clonotype appeared many times. The rearrangement links TRBV28 to TRBJ1-5; D may be TRBD1 (5 bases). The CDR3 is made up of 13 amino acids. V dropped 9 bases and J dropped 6 bases, with 15 bases sitting between them. CDR1 and CDR2 (germline): MDHEN, SYDVKM. The CDR3 loop reads CASFSWGFQPQHF. DNA for the CDR3: TGTGCCAGTTTTTCGTGGGGGTTTCAGCCCCAGCATTTT.

A remark on this clonotype: A much larger clone lies a single base off, so this may be a read error. The chain links TRBV7-9 to TRBJ2-1, with TRBD2 matching over 13 bases. V trimming: 4 bases; J trimming: 8 bases; junction bases outside the gene matches: 5. The CDR3 is made up of 15 amino acids. Germline-derived CDR1 and CDR2 are SEHNR and FQNEAQ (reference sequence). The CDR3 here is CASSWGLAGYDEQFF. The CDR3 DNA reads TGTGCCAGCAGCTGGGGACTAGCGGGATATGATGAGCAGTTCTTC.

This clonotype was observed at least ten times. The chain recombines TRBV6-2 or TRBV6-3 with TRBJ2-7, with D uncertain. CDR1 and CDR2 from the germline V gene are MNHEY and SVGEGT. The CDR3 extends over 13 amino acids. Trimming stripped 4 bases from V and 5 bases from J, with 12 bases between. The CDR3 region is CASSSLASDEQYF. The CDR3, as DNA: TGTGCCAGCAGTTCCCTGGCGTCCGACGAGCAGTACTTC.

This clonotype was recorded at least ten times. V usage is TRBV5-1 and J usage is TRBJ2-7; the D is unclear. V lost 3 bases and J 2 bases, leaving 9 bases between the germline ends. In germline, CDR1 is SGHRS, CDR2 YFSETQ. This CDR3 region has 13 residues. CDR3 protein: CASSSVGTYEQYF. CDR3 DNA sequence: TGCGCCAGCAGCTCGGTTGGTACCTACGAGCAGTACTTC. Filled out from reference TRBV5-1 and TRBJ2-7, the complete variable domain reads KAGVTQTPRYLIKTRGQQVTLSCSPISGHRSVSWYQQTPGQGLQFLFEYFSETQRNKGNFPGRFSGRQFSNSRSEMNVSTLELGDSALYLCASSSVGTYEQYFGPGTRLTVT.

This clonotype has a handful of counts. CDR3 loop: CASSDSRDRGLEQYF. In nucleotides, the CDR3 is TGTGCCAGCAGTGACAGCCGGGACAGGGGGCTCGAGCAGTACTTC. The chain couples TRBV25-1 to TRBJ2-7, with 12 bases identical to TRBD1. V was clipped by 3 bases and J by 6 bases; unmatched bases: 6. In germline, CDR1 is MGHDK, CDR2 SYGVNS. This CDR3 region has 15 residues.

This clonotype was detected many times. This chain connects TRBV28 to TRBJ1-5; possible D gene TRBD1, 6 bases. The CDR3 length is 15 residues. In germline, CDR1 is MDHEN, CDR2 SYDVKM. Trimming stripped 6 bases from V and 8 bases from J, with 20 bases between. The CDR3 region has the DNA TGTGCCAGCAGATACACGACAGGTCTCTATGAGCCCCAGCATTTT. Translating it yields CASRYTTGLYEPQHF.

The rearrangement uses TRBV30 and TRBJ1-5; 7 bases are shared with TRBD1. Germline loops: CDR1 GTSNPN, CDR2 SVGIG (reference sequence). Trimming took 2 bases from V and 4 from J; bases not matched to a gene: 5. The CDR3 consists of 14 residues. The CDR3 loop is CAWSLRDSNQPQHF. CDR3 nucleotide sequence: TGTGCCTGGAGTCTCCGGGACAGTAATCAGCCCCAGCATTTT.